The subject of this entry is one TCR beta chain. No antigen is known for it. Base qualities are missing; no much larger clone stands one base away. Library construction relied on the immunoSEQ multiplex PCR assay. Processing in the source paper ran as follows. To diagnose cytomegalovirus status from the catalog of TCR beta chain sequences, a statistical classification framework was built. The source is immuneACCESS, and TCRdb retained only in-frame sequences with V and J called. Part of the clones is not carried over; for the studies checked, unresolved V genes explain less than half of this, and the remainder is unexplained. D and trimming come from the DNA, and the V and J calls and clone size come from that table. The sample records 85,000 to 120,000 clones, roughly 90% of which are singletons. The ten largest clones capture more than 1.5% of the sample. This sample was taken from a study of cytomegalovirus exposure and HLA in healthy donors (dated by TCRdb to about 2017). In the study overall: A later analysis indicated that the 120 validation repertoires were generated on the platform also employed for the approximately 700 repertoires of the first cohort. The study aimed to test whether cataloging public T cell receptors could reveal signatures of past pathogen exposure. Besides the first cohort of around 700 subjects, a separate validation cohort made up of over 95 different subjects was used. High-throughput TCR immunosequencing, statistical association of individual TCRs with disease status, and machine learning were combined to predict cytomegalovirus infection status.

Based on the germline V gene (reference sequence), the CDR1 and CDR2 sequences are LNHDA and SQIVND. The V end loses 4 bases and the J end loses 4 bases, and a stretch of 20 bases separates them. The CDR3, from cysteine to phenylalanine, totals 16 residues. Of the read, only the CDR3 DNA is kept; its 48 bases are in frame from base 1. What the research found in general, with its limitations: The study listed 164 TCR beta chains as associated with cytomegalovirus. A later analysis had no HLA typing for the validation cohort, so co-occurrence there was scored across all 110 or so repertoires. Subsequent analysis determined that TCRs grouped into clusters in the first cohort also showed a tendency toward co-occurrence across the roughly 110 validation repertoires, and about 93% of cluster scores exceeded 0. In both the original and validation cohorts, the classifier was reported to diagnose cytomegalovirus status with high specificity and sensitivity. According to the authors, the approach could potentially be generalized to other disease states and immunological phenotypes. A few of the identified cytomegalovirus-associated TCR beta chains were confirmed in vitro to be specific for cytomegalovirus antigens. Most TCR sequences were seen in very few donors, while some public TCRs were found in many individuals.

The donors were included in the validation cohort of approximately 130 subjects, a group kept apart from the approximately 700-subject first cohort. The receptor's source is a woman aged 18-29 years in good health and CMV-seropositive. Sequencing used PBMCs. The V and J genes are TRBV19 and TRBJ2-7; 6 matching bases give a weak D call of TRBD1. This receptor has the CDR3 CASSTSSQGRGYEQYF. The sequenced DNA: TGTGCCAGTAGTACCTCCTCACAGGGTAGGGGGTACGAGCAGTACTTC.